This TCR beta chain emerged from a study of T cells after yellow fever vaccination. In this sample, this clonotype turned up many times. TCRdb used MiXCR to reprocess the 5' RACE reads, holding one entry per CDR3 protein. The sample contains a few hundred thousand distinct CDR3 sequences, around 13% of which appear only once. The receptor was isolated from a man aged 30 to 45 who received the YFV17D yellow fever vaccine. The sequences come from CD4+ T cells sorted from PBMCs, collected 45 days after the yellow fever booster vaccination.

The CDR3 DNA follows: TGCGCCAGCAGCTTGGCAGGGGGTGGCACTGAAGCTTTCTTT. Translating it yields CASSLAGGGTEAFF. The J gene is TRBJ1-1, the V gene TRBV5-1; 7 nucleotides align to TRBD1. From germline, CDR1 is SGHRS and CDR2 YFSETQ. CDR3 length: 14 residues. Unmatched junction bases numbered 3, after V lost 0 bases and J lost 4 bases.